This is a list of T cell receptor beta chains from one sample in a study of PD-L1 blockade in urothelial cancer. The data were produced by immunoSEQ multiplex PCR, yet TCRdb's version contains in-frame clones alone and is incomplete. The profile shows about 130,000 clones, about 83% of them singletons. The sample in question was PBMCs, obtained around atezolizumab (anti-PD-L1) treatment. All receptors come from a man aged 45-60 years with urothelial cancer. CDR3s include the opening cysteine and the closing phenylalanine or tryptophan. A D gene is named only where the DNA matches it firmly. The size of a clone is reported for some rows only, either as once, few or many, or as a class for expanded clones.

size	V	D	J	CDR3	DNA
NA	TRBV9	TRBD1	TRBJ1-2	CASSASRGQGSLFNYGYTF	TGTGCCAGCAGCGCCAGTAGAGGACAGGGGAGCCTGTTTAACTATGGCTACACCTTC
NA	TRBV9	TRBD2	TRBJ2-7	CASSAGGYEQYF	TGTGCCAGCAGCGCGGGGGGATACGAGCAGTACTTC
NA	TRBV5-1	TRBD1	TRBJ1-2	CASSLGGGQGKDYGYTF	TGCGCCAGCAGCTTGGGAGGGGGACAGGGGAAGGACTATGGCTACACCTTC
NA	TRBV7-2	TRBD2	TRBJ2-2	CASSLGLAGVTGELFF	TGTGCCAGCAGCTTAGGCCTAGCGGGAGTCACCGGGGAGCTGTTTTTT
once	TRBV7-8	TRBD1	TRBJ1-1	CASSLGQGANTEAFF	TGTGCCAGCAGCTTAGGACAGGGGGCCAACACTGAAGCTTTCTTT
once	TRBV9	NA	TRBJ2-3	CASSVAPGPRTDTQYF	TGTGCCAGCAGCGTAGCCCCAGGCCCGCGCACAGATACGCAGTATTTT
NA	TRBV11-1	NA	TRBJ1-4	CASSFRADNEKLFF	TGTGCCAGCAGCTTCAGGGCCGATAATGAAAAACTGTTTTTT
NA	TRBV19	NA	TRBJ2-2	CASARSGELFF	TGTGCCAGTGCCCGGTCCGGGGAGCTGTTTTTT
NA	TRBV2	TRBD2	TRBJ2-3	CASSDGGTSERYTDTQYF	TGTGCCAGCAGTGACGGAGGTACTAGCGAGAGATACACAGATACGCAGTATTTT
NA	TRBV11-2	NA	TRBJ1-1	CASSAGAANTEAFF	TGTGCCAGCAGCGCAGGGGCCGCGAACACTGAAGCTTTCTTT
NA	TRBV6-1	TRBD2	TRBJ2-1	CASRELAGGSGEQFF	TGTGCCAGCAGGGAACTAGCGGGAGGGTCCGGTGAGCAGTTCTTC
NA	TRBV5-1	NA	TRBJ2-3	CASSQKTGSTDTQYF	TGCGCCAGCAGCCAAAAAACAGGATCCACAGATACGCAGTATTTT
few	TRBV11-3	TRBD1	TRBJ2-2	CASSPQGQGGAGELFF	TGTGCCAGCAGCCCGCAGGGACAGGGCGGGGCCGGGGAGCTGTTTTTT
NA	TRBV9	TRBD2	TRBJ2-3	CASSVAGGYADTQYF	TGTGCCAGCAGCGTAGCGGGAGGGTATGCAGATACGCAGTATTTT
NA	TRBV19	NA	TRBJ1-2	CASSIDSPYGYTF	TGTGCCAGTAGTATCGACAGCCCCTATGGCTACACCTTC
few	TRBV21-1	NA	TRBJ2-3	CASSGGAGLDTQYF	TGTGCCAGCAGCGGGGGGGCAGGGTTAGATACGCAGTATTTT
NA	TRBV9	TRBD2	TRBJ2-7	CASSVAGGPSTYEQYF	TGTGCCAGCAGCGTAGCGGGAGGGCCCTCGACCTACGAGCAGTACTTC
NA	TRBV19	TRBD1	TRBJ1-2	CASSGSTGGRYGYTF	TGTGCCAGTAGTGGCTCGACAGGGGGCCGGTATGGCTACACCTTC
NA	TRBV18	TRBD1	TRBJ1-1	CASSKTGDTEAFF	TGTGCCAGCTCAAAGACAGGGGACACTGAAGCTTTCTTT
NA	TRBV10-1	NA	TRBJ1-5	CATLYEGWEGQPQHF	TGCGCCACCCTATATGAAGGGTGGGAGGGGCAGCCCCAGCATTTT
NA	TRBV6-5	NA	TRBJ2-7	CASSRGSNYEQYF	TGTGCCAGCAGTCGGGGTTCCAATTACGAGCAGTACTTC
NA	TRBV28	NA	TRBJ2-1	CASSFLGGSYNEQFF	TGTGCCAGCAGTTTTCTAGGGGGCTCCTACAATGAGCAGTTCTTC
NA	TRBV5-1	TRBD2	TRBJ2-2	CASSSSGNGGELFF	TGCGCCAGCAGCTCTAGCGGGAATGGCGGGGAGCTGTTTTTT
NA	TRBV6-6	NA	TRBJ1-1	CASSKTGTLDEAFF	TGTGCCAGCAGCAAAACCGGGACTCTTGATGAAGCTTTCTTT
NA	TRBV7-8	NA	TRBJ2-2	CASRLAETNTGELFF	TGTGCCAGCAGGCTAGCTGAAACGAACACCGGGGAGCTGTTTTTT
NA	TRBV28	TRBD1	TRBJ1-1	CASRRTGTGGTEAFF	TGTGCCAGCAGACGCACCGGGACAGGGGGCACTGAAGCTTTCTTT
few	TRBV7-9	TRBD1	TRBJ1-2	CASGPGTVTHTF	TGTGCCAGCGGCCCCGGGACAGTGACTCACACCTTC
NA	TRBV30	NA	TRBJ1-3	CAWSGQFSGNTIYF	TGTGCCTGGAGTGGCCAGTTCTCTGGAAACACCATATATTTT
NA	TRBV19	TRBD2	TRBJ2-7	CASMLRPGGSSYEQYF	TGTGCCAGTATGCTAAGACCTGGCGGGAGTTCTTACGAGCAGTACTTC
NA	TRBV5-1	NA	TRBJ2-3	CASRLGAVTDTQYF	TGCGCCAGCCGGCTGGGAGCAGTGACAGATACGCAGTATTTT
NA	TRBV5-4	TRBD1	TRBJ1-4	CASSFGTATMGGNEKLFF	TGTGCCAGCAGCTTCGGGACAGCGACAATGGGGGGTAATGAAAAACTGTTTTTT
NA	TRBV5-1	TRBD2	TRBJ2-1	CASSLGTSGTEQFF	TGCGCCAGCAGCTTGGGGACTAGCGGTACTGAGCAGTTCTTC
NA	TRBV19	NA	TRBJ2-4	CASSSPGRSWYF	TGTGCCAGTAGTAGCCCCGGCAGGTCATGGTACTTC
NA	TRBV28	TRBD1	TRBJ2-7	CASSWTGAYEQYF	TGTGCCAGCAGTTGGACAGGGGCCTACGAGCAGTACTTC
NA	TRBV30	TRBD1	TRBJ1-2	CACPDRSKGGYTF	TGTGCCTGTCCGGACAGGAGTAAAGGTGGCTACACCTTC
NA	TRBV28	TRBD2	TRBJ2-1	CASSLLGREGNEQFF	TGTGCCAGCAGTCTCCTCGGGCGGGAGGGGAATGAGCAGTTCTTC
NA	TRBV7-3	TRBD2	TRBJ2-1	CASSLASGDNEQFF	TGTGCCAGCAGCTTAGCTAGCGGGGACAATGAGCAGTTCTTC
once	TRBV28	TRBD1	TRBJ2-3	CASSSLAGTVPNTQYF	TGTGCCAGCAGTTCCCTTGCCGGGACAGTTCCTAATACGCAGTATTTT
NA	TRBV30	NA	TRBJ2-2	CAWSVLERNTGELFF	TGTGCCTGGAGTGTACTTGAACGGAACACCGGGGAGCTGTTTTTT
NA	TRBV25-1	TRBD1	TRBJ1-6	CASRRQGQPENSPLHF	TGTGCCAGCAGAAGACAGGGGCAGCCCGAAAATTCACCCCTCCACTTT
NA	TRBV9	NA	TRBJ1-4	CASSPGQIATNEKLFF	TGTGCCAGCAGCCCCGGACAGATTGCAACTAATGAAAAACTGTTTTTT
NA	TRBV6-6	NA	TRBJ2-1	CASSYELRNEQFF	TGTGCCAGCAGTTACGAGCTGCGTAATGAGCAGTTCTTC
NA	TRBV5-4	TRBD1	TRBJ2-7	CASSFGQGFPYEQYF	TGTGCCAGCAGCTTCGGACAGGGGTTCCCCTACGAGCAGTACTTC